The 13 T cell receptor beta chains listed next were all sequenced from one sample in a study of cytomegalovirus exposure and HLA in healthy donors. The PCR made use of 60 Vbeta and 13 Jbeta primers. Repertoires were generated with immunoSEQ multiplex PCR, while TCRdb's copy carries only in-frame clones and drops some. The sample contains 150,000 or so clones, 65% to 90% of which appear only once. Specimen: PBMCs. Receptors originate from a man aged 45-60 years in good health and CMV-seropositive.

The chain recombines TRBV5-1 with TRBJ2-6; weak D call: TRBD2 (6 bases). The germline gives CDR1 SGHRS, CDR2 YFSETQ. The CDR3 is 15 amino acids. V lost 2 bases, J lost 3 bases, and 9 bases lay in between. The DNA for the CDR3 is TGCGCCAGCAGCTTTGGAGGGGTTGGGGCCAACGTCCTGACTTTC. It encodes CASSFGGVGANVLTF.

The chain employs TRBV19 and TRBJ2-3, with a weak D call TRBD1 (6 bases). CDR3 length: 16 residues. The germline V gene has CDR1 LNHDA and CDR2 SQIVND (reference sequence). V gave up 5 bases and J gave up 0 bases, with 15 bases separating them. DNA of the CDR3: TGTGCCAGTAGTTCGCTGGACAGTGCTAGCACAGATACGCAGTATTTT. This codes for CASSSLDSASTDTQYF.

About this clone itself: An end of the junction differs from the germline gene, which may be a read error. The rearrangement links TRBV7-9 to TRBJ1-2; 8 bases are shared with TRBD1. The CDR3 extends over 15 amino acids. The V gene's germline CDR1 is SEHNR and CDR2 FQNEAQ (reference sequence). The CDR3 DNA sequence: TGTGCCAGCAGCCCATGGACAGGGACCAACTATGTCTACACCTTC. Amino acid sequence: CASSPWTGTNYVYTF. Full variable domain (rest looked up from reference TRBV7-9 and TRBJ1-2): DTGVSQNPRHKITKRGQNVTFRCDPISEHNRLYWYRQTLGQGPEFLTYFQNEAQLEKSRLLSDRFSAERPKGSFSTLEIQRTEQGDSAMYLCASSPWTGTNYVYTFGSGTRLTVV.

The rearrangement joins TRBV7-3 to TRBJ2-1, with a tentative D call TRBD1 (5 bases). The CDR3 consists of 15 residues. From germline, CDR1 is SGHTA and CDR2 FQGTGA. Trimming pared 6 bases from V and 0 bases from J, leaving 12 bases between. DNA of the CDR3: TGTGCCAGCAGGATCGACAGTAGCTCCTACAATGAGCAGTTCTTC. Its protein product is CASRIDSSSYNEQFF.

The gene calls are TRBV27 and TRBJ1-1; D is unresolved. V was cut by 3 bases and J by 4 bases, with 9 bases left in between. CDR1 is MNHEY, CDR2 SMNVEV, per germline (reference sequence). The CDR3 has 13 amino acids. The CDR3 protein is CASSLAGSTEAFF. In DNA form, the CDR3 reads TGTGCCAGCAGTTTGGCAGGAAGCACTGAAGCTTTCTTT.

This rearrangement joins TRBV6-5 to TRBJ2-1, with D maybe TRBD1 (6 bases). The CDR3 has 15 amino acids. Germline V gene sequence: CDR1 MNHEY, CDR2 SVGAGI. Trimming removed 2 bases from V and 5 bases from J, with 13 bases in between. The CDR3 DNA is TGTGCCAGCAGTTACGAAGCCAAGGGGGACAATGAGCAGTTCTTC. Translating gives CASSYEAKGDNEQFF.

The CDR3 here is CSVAIRGYGYTF. For the CDR3, the DNA is TGCAGCGTGGCCATACGGGGCTATGGCTACACCTTC. The rearrangement joins TRBV29-1 to TRBJ1-2, with D uncertain. The germline V and J ends were trimmed by 6 bases and 4 bases, with 12 bases remaining between them. CDR3 length: 12 amino acids. Germline V gives CDR1 SQVTM, CDR2 ANQGSEA.

The rearrangement links TRBV12-5 to TRBJ2-1, with 7 bases lining up with TRBD1. Germline CDR1 and CDR2: LGHNT and FRNRAP. The CDR3 is made up of 12 amino acids. Losses at the gene ends were 3 bases for V and 10 bases for J; bases not matched to a gene: 3. The CDR3 coding sequence is TGTGCTAGTGGTTTAAGGACAGGAGAGCAGTTCTTC. This codes for CASGLRTGEQFF.

This chain links TRBV10-1 with TRBJ2-1; D is uncertain. With 2 bases removed from V and 7 bases from J, the gap between germline ends came to 15 bases. Germline assignment: CDR1 WNHNN and CDR2 SYGVQD (reference sequence). The CDR3 length is 15 residues. Written as DNA, the CDR3 is TGCGCCAGCAGTGAGAGAGGTACGAGACCAAATGAGCAGTTCTTC. This encodes CASSERGTRPNEQFF.

The chain combines TRBV6-1 with TRBJ2-7, with 10 bases matching TRBD1. This CDR3 contains 13 residues. The V gene's germline CDR1 is MNHNS and CDR2 SASEGT. J was trimmed by 9 bases and V by 6 bases; bases with no gene match: 8. CDR3: CASRGQGGHRQYV. For the CDR3, the DNA is TGTGCCAGCAGAGGACAGGGGGGGCACCGGCAGTACGTC.

The chain couples TRBV2 to TRBJ2-1; 10 nucleotides agree with TRBD2. V lost 6 bases, J lost 9 bases, and 14 bases stayed unmatched. Germline V gene data show CDR1 as SNHLY and CDR2 as FYNNEI. This CDR3 has 16 residues. The DNA for the CDR3 is TGTGCCAGCAGGCTGAGAGCAGCGGGGGGGTTAGCTGAGCAGTTCTTC. It codes for CASRLRAAGGLAEQFF.

This rearrangement joins TRBV6-1 to TRBJ2-1, with 7 bases fitting TRBD2. This CDR3 spans 13 amino acids. The V gene's germline CDR1 is MNHNS and CDR2 SASEGT. Unmatched junction bases numbered 6, after V lost 6 bases and J lost 7 bases. CDR3 sequence: CASRIIGGNEQFF. CDR3 DNA: TGTGCCAGCAGGATAATCGGGGGGAATGAGCAGTTCTTC.

The genes are TRBV19 and TRBJ1-4; D is unclear. In germline, CDR1 is LNHDA, CDR2 SQIVND (reference sequence). This CDR3 spans 14 amino acids. V was shortened by 5 bases and J by 3 bases, with 10 bases between the two germline ends. The CDR3, as DNA: TGTGCCAGTAGTCAGCAGGCTGCTAATGAAAAACTGTTTTTT. Protein: CASSQQAANEKLFF.